The sequence of this TCR beta chain was determined in a study of cytomegalovirus exposure and HLA in healthy donors. Study-level results: Cytomegalovirus association was listed for 164 TCR beta chains. V segments that were indistinguishable, TRBV6-2 and TRBV6-3 among them, were omitted from analysis.

In the PCR, 60 Vbeta and 13 Jbeta primers were used. Original methodology: Unique TCR beta chains numbered roughly 83 million in a later analysis, with roughly 9.9 million shared. Libraries were prepared by immunoSEQ multiplex PCR; TCRdb keeps only in-frame clonotypes and omits some of them. V, J and clone size are taken as reported in that table, and D and trimming were inferred from the DNA itself. The sample has around 100,000 clones, around three quarters seen once. The germline CDR1 and CDR2 sequences are SGHRS and YFSETQ. CDR3 length: 15 amino acids. Trimming at V came to 2 bases and at J to 6 bases, leaving 9 bases not matched to a gene. For this clone: Its target is unknown.

The sequenced material came from PBMCs. This TCR was sampled from a woman in her late teens or twenties in good health and CMV-seropositive. V is TRBV5-1 and J is TRBJ1-2, with 8 bases lining up with TRBD1. The DNA for the CDR3 is TGCGCCAGCAGCTTAGGGACAGGCCCCGCTGATGGCTACACCTTC. Amino acids: CASSLGTGPADGYTF. Filled out from reference TRBV5-1 and TRBJ1-2, the complete variable domain reads KAGVTQTPRYLIKTRGQQVTLSCSPISGHRSVSWYQQTPGQGLQFLFEYFSETQRNKGNFPGRFSGRQFSNSRSEMNVSTLELGDSALYLCASSLGTGPADGYTFGSGTRLTVV.